This TCR beta chain was observed in a study of synovial regulatory T cells in juvenile arthritis. Overall study findings and caveats: Inflammation-associated Treg cells in blood had less TCR diversity than the remaining blood Treg cells. iaTreg TCR repertoires were largely private across patients and partially overlapped synovial Teff and blood CPL.

A word on this clone: Its cognate antigen is unknown.

CDR3 length: 12 residues. The DNA is not on file. Germline V gene lookup returns CDR1 SGHRS and CDR2 YFSETQ. Measured with immunoSEQ multiplex PCR; TCRdb has only the in-frame clones, and not every one. The repertoire table contains about 10,000 clones. The sequenced sample consisted of Treg cells from blood. Subset reported: remaining (HLA-DR-negative) circulating blood Treg cells. The clonotype originates from a donor aged 2-30 years with juvenile idiopathic arthritis. J is TRBJ1-6 and V is TRBV5-1; the D call of TRBD1 rests on TCRdb alone, since no DNA is present to check it. CDR3 protein: CASSDNNSPLHF.